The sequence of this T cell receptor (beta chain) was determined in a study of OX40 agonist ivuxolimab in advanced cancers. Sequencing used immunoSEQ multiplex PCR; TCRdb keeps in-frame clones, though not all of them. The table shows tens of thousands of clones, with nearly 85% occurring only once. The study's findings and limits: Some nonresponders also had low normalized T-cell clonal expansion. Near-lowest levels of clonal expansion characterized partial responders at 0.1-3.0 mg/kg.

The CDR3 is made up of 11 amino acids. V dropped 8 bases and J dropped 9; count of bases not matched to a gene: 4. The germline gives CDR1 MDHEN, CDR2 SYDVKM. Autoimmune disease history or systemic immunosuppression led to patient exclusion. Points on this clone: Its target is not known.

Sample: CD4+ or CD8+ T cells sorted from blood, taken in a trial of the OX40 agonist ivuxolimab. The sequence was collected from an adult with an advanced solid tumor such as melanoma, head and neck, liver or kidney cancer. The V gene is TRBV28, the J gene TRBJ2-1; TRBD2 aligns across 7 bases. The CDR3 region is CASWEGREQFF. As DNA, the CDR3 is TGTGCCAGCTGGGAGGGCCGTGAGCAGTTCTTC.